This TCR beta chain was found in a study of T cells in Graves' hyperthyroidism and ophthalmopathy. Study conclusions and caveats: A model using 13 V-J features told ophthalmopathy apart from stable hyperthyroidism. The model predicted ophthalmopathy a median around six months before onset. Clonotypes that were expanded in thyroid above 0.001 mostly appeared in blood too.

This clonotype was recorded at least ten times. Its cognate antigen is unknown. The CDR3 consists of 14 residues. V lost 2 bases and J lost 3, with 11 bases in between. RNA transcripts yielded amplified TCR beta CDR3 regions. First-round RT-PCR with HTBI primers amplified the TCR CDR3 region. TCRdb reprocessed the multiplex PCR reads with MiXCR, giving one entry per CDR3 protein. The sample consists of over 500,000 distinct CDR3 sequences, over 15% of them appearing once. The chain has TRBV12-3 or TRBV12-4 and TRBJ2-7; a possible D gene is TRBD1 (5 bases). The sequenced sample consisted of blood. This TCR came from a woman between 18 and 29 years old with Graves' ophthalmopathy. CDR3 DNA sequence: TGTGCCAGCAGTTTACCCCAGGGCTACTACGAGCAGTACTTC. This sequence encodes CASSLPQGYYEQYF.